A single sample gave rise to the 12 T cell receptor beta chains below, sequenced in a study of cytomegalovirus exposure and HLA in healthy donors (dated by TCRdb to between 2016 and 2019). The library was obtained by the immunoSEQ multiplex PCR assay. The multiplex PCR relied on a mix of 60 forward primers for TCR Vbeta segments and 13 reverse primers for TCR Jbeta segments. The source is immuneACCESS, and TCRdb retained only in-frame sequences with V and J called. Part of the clones is not carried over; for the studies checked, unresolved V genes explain less than half of this, and the remainder is unexplained. This sample holds a few hundred thousand clones; roughly 80% were observed only once. Of the sample, about 0.29% is held by the ten largest clones. Sequences were obtained from PBMCs. Every receptor here comes from a girl aged 2 to 9 in good health and CMV-seronegative.

J is TRBJ2-5 and V is TRBV9; TRBD1 matches at 9 bases. This CDR3 spans 14 amino acids. The germline CDR1 and CDR2 sequences are SGDLS and YYNGEE. The J segment lost 2 bases and the V segment lost 4 bases, leaving 3 bases of the junction unmatched. The CDR3 sequence: CASSRQGEQETQYF. As DNA, the CDR3 is TGTGCCAGCAGCCGACAGGGGGAACAAGAGACCCAGTACTTC. Complete variable domain (other parts from reference TRBV9 and TRBJ2-5): DSGVTQTPKHLITATGQRVTLRCSPRSGDLSVYWYQQSLDQGLQFLIQYYNGEERAKGNILERFSAQQFPDLHSELNLSSLELGDSALYFCASSRQGEQETQYFGPGTRLLVL.

The V gene is TRBV5-1, the J gene TRBJ2-7, with D maybe TRBD1 (7 bases). Trimming stripped 0 bases from V and 3 bases from J, with 16 bases between. Germline CDR1 SGHRS, CDR2 YFSETQ. The CDR3 runs to 16 residues. The CDR3 DNA is TGCGCCAGCAGCTTGGTACGAGTCAGGGGGGTCTACGAGCAGTACTTC. It yields the protein CASSLVRVRGVYEQYF.

Here the CDR3 reads CASSVGSRGQVEKLFF. CDR3 coding DNA: TGTGCCAGCAGCGTAGGATCCAGGGGACAGGTTGAAAAACTGTTTTTT. This chain uses TRBV9 with TRBJ1-4; 8 positions match TRBD1. V trimming: 0 bases; J trimming: 7 bases; junction bases outside the gene matches: 8. The CDR3 has 16 amino acids. In germline, CDR1 is SGDLS, CDR2 YYNGEE. Variable domain in full (rest from reference TRBV9 and TRBJ1-4): DSGVTQTPKHLITATGQRVTLRCSPRSGDLSVYWYQQSLDQGLQFLIQYYNGEERAKGNILERFSAQQFPDLHSELNLSSLELGDSALYFCASSVGSRGQVEKLFFGSGTQLSVL.

The genes are TRBV7-3 and TRBJ2-3, with 8 bases fitting TRBD2. CDR1 and CDR2 (germline): SGHTA, FQGTGA. This CDR3 region has 14 residues. The trim removed 5 bases at V and 4 bases at J, leaving 5 bases unmatched. CDR3 DNA: TGTGCCAGCAGCCGGAGCGGGGGCCCAGATACGCAGTATTTT. Protein: CASSRSGGPDTQYF.

The rearrangement uses TRBV19 and TRBJ2-7, with 8 bases fitting TRBD1. Trimming at V came to 1 base and at J to 5 bases, leaving 13 bases not matched to a gene. Germline-derived CDR1 and CDR2 are LNHDA and SQIVND (reference sequence). The length of the CDR3 is 17 residues. This CDR3 is CASSIGYGQGSLHEQYF. In DNA form, the CDR3 reads TGTGCCAGTAGTATAGGGTACGGACAGGGCAGCCTCCACGAGCAGTACTTC.

The chain is built from TRBV25-1 and TRBJ2-1; 11 bases are a match to TRBD2. V was pared by 6 bases and J by 4 bases, with 8 bases of the junction left unmatched. The germline V gene encodes CDR1 MGHDK and CDR2 SYGVNS. There are 16 residues in the CDR3. CDR3 region: CASRNSGGASYNEQFF. CDR3 nucleotide sequence: TGTGCCAGCAGAAATAGCGGGGGGGCCTCGTACAATGAGCAGTTCTTC.

This chain uses TRBV6-5 with TRBJ1-1; D gene unclear. CDR3 length: 14 amino acids. From germline, CDR1 is MNHEY and CDR2 SVGAGI. V gave up 3 bases and J gave up 4 bases, with 12 bases separating them. CDR3 region: CASSYQPGGTEAFF. CDR3 nucleotides: TGTGCCAGCAGTTATCAACCAGGAGGCACTGAAGCTTTCTTT.

The chain couples TRBV10-3 to TRBJ2-1; 9 nucleotides match TRBD2. This CDR3 region has 18 residues. The V gene end was trimmed by 1 base and the J gene end by 1 base; junction bases not matched to a gene: 8. The germline V gene encodes CDR1 ENHRY and CDR2 SYGVKD. CDR3 in DNA: TGTGCCATCAGTGAGTTCCCAAAGCTAGCGGGGTCCTACAATGAGCAGTTCTTC. Its protein is CAISEFPKLAGSYNEQFF.

This chain connects TRBV18 to TRBJ1-5, with 7 bases identical to TRBD1. Germline V lookup: CDR1 KGHSH, CDR2 LQKENI. V lost 4 bases to trimming and J lost 5 bases; unmatched junction nucleotides: 8. The CDR3 length is 15 residues. This chain's CDR3 is CASSLNRGQDQPQHF. For the CDR3, the DNA is TGTGCCAGCTCACTAAACAGGGGACAAGATCAGCCCCAGCATTTT.

This sequence joins TRBV2 and TRBJ1-1; a weak D match, TRBD1 (6 bases). Germline CDR1 reads SNHLY; CDR2 reads FYNNEI. Trimming cost V 10 bases and J 1 base, with 16 bases left between them. The CDR3 sequence is 14 residues long. The CDR3 DNA reads as TGTGCCACCCCAGTCGGACAGCGGAACACTGAAGCTTTCTTT. Amino acids: CATPVGQRNTEAFF.

The chain combines TRBV6-6 with TRBJ1-3, with a tentative D call TRBD1 (5 bases). CDR3 length: 15 amino acids. Germline CDR1 and CDR2: MNHNY and SVGAGI (reference sequence). The germline V and J ends were trimmed by 4 bases and 4 bases, with 14 bases remaining between them. The CDR3 DNA is TGTGCCAGCAGTTGGAGGGCGGGGCTCGGAAACACCATATATTTT. It yields the protein CASSWRAGLGNTIYF.

This clone was recorded a few times. V and J are TRBV30 and TRBJ1-2, with a weak D call TRBD1 (6 bases). Germline CDR1 GTSNPN, CDR2 SVGIG (reference sequence). The V end lost 1 base, the J end lost 2 bases, and 17 bases lay between the germline ends. The CDR3 spans 16 residues. The CDR3 reads CAWSGIATGTNYGYTF. For the CDR3, the DNA is TGTGCCTGGAGTGGGATTGCGACAGGTACAAACTATGGCTACACCTTC. Full variable domain (rest looked up from reference TRBV30 and TRBJ1-2): SQTIHQWPATLVQPVGSPLSLECTVEGTSNPNLYWYRQAAGRGLQLLFYSVGIGQISSEVPQNLSASRPQDRQFILSSKKLLLSDSGFYLCAWSGIATGTNYGYTFGSGTRLTVV.